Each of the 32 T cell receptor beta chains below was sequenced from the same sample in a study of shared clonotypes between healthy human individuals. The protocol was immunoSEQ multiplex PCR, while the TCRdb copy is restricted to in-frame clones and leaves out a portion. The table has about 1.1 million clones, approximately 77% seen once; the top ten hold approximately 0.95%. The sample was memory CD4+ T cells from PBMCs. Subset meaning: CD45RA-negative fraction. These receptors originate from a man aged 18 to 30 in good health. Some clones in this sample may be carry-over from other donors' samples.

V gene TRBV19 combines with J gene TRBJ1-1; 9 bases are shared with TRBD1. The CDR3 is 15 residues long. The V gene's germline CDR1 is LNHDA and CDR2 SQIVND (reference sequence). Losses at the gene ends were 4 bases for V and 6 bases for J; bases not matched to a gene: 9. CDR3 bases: TGTGCCAGTAGTACCCCGGGACAGGGAGTCGCTGAAGCTTTCTTT. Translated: CASSTPGQGVAEAFF. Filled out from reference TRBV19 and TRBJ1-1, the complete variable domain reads DGGITQSPKYLFRKEGQNVTLSCEQNLNHDAMYWYRQDPGQGLRLIYYSQIVNDFQKGDIAEGYSVSREKKESFPLTVTSAQKNPTAFYLCASSTPGQGVAEAFFGQGTRLTVV.

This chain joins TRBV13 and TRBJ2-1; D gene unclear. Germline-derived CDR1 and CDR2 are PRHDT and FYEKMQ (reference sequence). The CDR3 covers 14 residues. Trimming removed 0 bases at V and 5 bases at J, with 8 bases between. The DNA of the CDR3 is TGTGCCAGCAGCTTAGGCGAAGGTGACAATGAGCAGTTCTTC. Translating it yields CASSLGEGDNEQFF. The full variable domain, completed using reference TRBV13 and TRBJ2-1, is AAGVIQSPRHLIKEKRETATLKCYPIPRHDTVYWYQQGPGQDPQFLISFYEKMQSDKGSIPDRFSAQQFSDYHSELNMSSLELGDSALYFCASSLGEGDNEQFFGPGTRLTVL.

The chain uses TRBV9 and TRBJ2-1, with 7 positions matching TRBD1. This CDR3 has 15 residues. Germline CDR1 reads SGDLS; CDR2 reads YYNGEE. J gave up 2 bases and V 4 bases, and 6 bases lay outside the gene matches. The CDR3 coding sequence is TGTGCCAGCAGCCCTCGACAGGGCCCCTACAATGAGCAGTTCTTC. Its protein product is CASSPRQGPYNEQFF. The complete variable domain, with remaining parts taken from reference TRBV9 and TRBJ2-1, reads DSGVTQTPKHLITATGQRVTLRCSPRSGDLSVYWYQQSLDQGLQFLIQYYNGEERAKGNILERFSAQQFPDLHSELNLSSLELGDSALYFCASSPRQGPYNEQFFGPGTRLTVL.

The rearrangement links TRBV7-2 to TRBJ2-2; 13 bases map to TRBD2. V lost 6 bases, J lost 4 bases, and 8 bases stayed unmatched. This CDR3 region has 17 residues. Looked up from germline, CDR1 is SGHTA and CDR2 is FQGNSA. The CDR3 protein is CASRPTSGRGGTGELFF. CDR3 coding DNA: TGTGCCAGCAGGCCCACTAGCGGGAGGGGCGGCACCGGGGAGCTGTTTTTT.

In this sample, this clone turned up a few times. CDR3 sequence (DNA): TGTGCCAGCAGCGAGGGACGCCGAGCTAACTACGAGCAGTACTTC. It specifies CASSEGRRANYEQYF. The chain has TRBV5-5 and TRBJ2-7, with D perhaps given as TRBD1 or TRBD2 (5 bases each). Germline V gives CDR1 SGHKS, CDR2 YYEKEE (reference sequence). CDR3 length equals 15 residues. Between the trimmed V and J ends, which lost 4 bases and 3 bases, there was a span of 17 bases. Together with reference TRBV5-5 and TRBJ2-7, the CDR3 gives the full variable domain: DAGVTQSPTHLIKTRGQQVTLRCSPISGHKSVSWYQQVLGQGPQFIFQYYEKEERGRGNFPDRFSARQFPNYSSELNVNALLLGDSALYLCASSEGRRANYEQYFGPGTRLTVT.

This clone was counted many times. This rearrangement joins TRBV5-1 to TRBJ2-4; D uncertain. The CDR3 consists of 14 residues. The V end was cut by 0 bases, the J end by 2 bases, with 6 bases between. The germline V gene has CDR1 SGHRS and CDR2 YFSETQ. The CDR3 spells CASSLGPSKNIQYF. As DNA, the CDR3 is TGCGCCAGCAGCTTGGGACCTTCCAAAAACATTCAGTACTTC.

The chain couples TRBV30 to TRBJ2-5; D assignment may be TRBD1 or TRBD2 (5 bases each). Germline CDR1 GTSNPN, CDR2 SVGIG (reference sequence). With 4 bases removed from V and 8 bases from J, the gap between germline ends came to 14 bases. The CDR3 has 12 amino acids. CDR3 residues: CAWTRDGGTQYF. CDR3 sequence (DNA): TGTGCCTGGACCCGGGACGGCGGTACCCAGTACTTC.

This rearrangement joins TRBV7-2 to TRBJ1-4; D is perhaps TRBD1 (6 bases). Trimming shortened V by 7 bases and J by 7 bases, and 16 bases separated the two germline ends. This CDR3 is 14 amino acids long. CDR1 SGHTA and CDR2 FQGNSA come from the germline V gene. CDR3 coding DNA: TGTGCCAGCACTCGGGGGCCCGGGACTGAAAAACTGTTTTTT. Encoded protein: CASTRGPGTEKLFF.

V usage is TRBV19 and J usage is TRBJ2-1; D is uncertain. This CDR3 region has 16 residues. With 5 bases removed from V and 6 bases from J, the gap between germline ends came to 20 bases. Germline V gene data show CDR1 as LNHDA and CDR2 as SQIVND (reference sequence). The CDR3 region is CASSPMFGFGFNEQFF. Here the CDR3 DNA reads TGTGCCAGTAGTCCGATGTTTGGGTTTGGCTTCAATGAGCAGTTCTTC.

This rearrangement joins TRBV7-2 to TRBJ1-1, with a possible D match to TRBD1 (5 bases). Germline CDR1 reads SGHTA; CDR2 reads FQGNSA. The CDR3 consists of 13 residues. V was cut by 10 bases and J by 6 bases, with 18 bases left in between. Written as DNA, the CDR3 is TGTGCCATCCTGCAGGGAGGGTGGGCTGAAGCTTTCTTT. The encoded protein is CAILQGGWAEAFF.

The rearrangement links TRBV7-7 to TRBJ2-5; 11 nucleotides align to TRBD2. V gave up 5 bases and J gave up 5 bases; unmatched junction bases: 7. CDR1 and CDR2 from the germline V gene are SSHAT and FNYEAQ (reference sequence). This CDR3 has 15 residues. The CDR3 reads CASSQLAGVGETQYF. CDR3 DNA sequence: TGTGCCAGCAGCCAACTAGCGGGAGTGGGGGAGACCCAGTACTTC.

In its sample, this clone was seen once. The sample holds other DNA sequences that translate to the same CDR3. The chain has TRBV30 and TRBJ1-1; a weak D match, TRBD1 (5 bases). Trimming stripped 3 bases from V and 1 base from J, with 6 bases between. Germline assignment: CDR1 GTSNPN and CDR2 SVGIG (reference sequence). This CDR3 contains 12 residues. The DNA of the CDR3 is TGTGCCTGGAGCAGGGAGAACACTGAAGCTTTCTTT. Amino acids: CAWSRENTEAFF. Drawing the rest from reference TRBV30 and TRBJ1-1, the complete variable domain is SQTIHQWPATLVQPVGSPLSLECTVEGTSNPNLYWYRQAAGRGLQLLFYSVGIGQISSEVPQNLSASRPQDRQFILSSKKLLLSDSGFYLCAWSRENTEAFFGQGTRLTVV.

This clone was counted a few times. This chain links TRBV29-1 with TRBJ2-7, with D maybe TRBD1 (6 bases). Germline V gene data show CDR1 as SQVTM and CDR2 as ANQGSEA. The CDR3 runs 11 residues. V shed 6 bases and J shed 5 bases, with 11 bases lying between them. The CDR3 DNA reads TGCAGCGTCCCAGGGGCCCACGAGCAGTACTTC. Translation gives CSVPGAHEQYF.

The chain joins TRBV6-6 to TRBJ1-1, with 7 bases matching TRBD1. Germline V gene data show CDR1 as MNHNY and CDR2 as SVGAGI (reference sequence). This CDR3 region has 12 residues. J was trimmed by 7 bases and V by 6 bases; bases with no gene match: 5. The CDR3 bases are TGTGCCAGCAGGGATCGACAGGGTGAAGCTTTCTTT. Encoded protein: CASRDRQGEAFF.

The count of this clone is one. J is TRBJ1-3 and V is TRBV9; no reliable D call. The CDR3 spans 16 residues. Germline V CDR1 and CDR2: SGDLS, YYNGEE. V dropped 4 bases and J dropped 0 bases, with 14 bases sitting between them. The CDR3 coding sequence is TGTGCCAGCAGCTCACGGACGGACGCCTCTGGAAACACCATATATTTT. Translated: CASSSRTDASGNTIYF.

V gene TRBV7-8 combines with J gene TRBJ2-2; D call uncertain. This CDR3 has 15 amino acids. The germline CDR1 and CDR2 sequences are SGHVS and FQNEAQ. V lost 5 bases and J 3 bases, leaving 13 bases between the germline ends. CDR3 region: CASSHPPPHTGELFF. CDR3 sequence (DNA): TGTGCCAGCAGCCACCCTCCACCTCACACCGGGGAGCTGTTTTTT.

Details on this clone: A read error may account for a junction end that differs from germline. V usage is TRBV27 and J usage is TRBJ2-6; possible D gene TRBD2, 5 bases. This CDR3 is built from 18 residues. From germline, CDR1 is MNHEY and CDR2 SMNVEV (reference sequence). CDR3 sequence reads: CASTLFAEEYSGANVLTF. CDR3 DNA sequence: TGTGCCAGCACTTTATTCGCGGAGGAGTACTCTGGGGCCAACGTCCTGACTTTC.

This CDR3 reads CASSTQSGLAGAPYEQYF. In nucleotides, the CDR3 is TGTGCCAGTAGTACCCAATCGGGACTAGCGGGAGCACCCTACGAGCAGTACTTC. The chain recombines TRBV19 with TRBJ2-7; 14 bases line up with TRBD2. Germline CDR1 and CDR2: LNHDA and SQIVND (reference sequence). V shed 4 bases, J shed 2 bases, and the junction held 10 bases outside the gene matches. This CDR3 has 18 amino acids.

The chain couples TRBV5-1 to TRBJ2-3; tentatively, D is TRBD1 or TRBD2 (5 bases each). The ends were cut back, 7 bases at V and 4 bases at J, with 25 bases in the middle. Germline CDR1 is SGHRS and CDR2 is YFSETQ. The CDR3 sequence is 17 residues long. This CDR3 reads CASGAWGQGPGADTQYF. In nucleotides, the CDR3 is TGCGCCAGCGGGGCGTGGGGTCAGGGCCCCGGGGCAGATACGCAGTATTTT.

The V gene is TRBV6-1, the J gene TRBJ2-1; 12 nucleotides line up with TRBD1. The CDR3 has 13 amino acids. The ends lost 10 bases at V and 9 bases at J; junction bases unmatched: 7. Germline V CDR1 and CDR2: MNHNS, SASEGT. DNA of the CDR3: TGTGCCACCCCGGGACAGGGGGCTTTTGAGCAGTTCTTC. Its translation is CATPGQGAFEQFF.

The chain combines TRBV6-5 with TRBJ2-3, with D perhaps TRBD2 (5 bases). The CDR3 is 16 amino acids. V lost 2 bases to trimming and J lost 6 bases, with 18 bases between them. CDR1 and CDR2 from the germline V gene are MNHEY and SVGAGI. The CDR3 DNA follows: TGTGCCAGCAGTTACCAGATTGCTAGCAATGGGGATACGCAGTATTTT. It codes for CASSYQIASNGDTQYF.

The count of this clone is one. CDR3 protein: CASSPGLAGAWGYNEQFF. The CDR3 DNA sequence: TGTGCCAGCAGCCCCGGACTAGCGGGAGCGTGGGGCTACAATGAGCAGTTCTTC. The rearrangement joins TRBV9 to TRBJ2-1; 13 bases agree with TRBD2. This CDR3 is built from 18 residues. V lost 4 bases and J lost 3; bases outside the gene matches: 10. Germline V gene sequence: CDR1 SGDLS, CDR2 YYNGEE.

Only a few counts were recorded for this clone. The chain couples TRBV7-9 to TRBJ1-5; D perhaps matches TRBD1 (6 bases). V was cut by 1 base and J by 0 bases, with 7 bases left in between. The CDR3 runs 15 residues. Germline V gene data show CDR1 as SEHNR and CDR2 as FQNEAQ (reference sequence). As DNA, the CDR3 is TGTGCCAGCAGCTTAGGGGGGGCTAGCAATCAGCCCCAGCATTTT. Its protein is CASSLGGASNQPQHF.

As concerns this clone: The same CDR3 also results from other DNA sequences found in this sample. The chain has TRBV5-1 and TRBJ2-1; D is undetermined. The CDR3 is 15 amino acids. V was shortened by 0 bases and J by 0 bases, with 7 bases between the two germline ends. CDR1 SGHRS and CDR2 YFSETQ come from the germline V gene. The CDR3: CASSLEGTSYNEQFF. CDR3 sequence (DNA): TGCGCCAGCAGCTTGGAGGGCACCTCCTACAATGAGCAGTTCTTC.

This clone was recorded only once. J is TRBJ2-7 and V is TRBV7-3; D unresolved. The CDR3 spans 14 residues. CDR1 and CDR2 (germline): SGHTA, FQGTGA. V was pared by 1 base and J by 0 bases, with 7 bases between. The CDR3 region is CASSLSPLSYEQYF. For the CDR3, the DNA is TGTGCCAGCAGCTTAAGCCCCCTCTCCTACGAGCAGTACTTC. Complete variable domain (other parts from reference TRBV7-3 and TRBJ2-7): GAGVSQTPSNKVTEKGKYVELRCDPISGHTALYWYRQSLGQGPEFLIYFQGTGAADDSGLPNDRFFAVRPEGSVSTLKIQRTERGDSAVYLCASSLSPLSYEQYFGPGTRLTVT.

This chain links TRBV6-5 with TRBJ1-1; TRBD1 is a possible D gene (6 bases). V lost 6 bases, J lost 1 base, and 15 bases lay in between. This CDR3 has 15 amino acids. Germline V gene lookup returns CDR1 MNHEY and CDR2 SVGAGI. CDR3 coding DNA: TGTGCCAGCAGACAACCGGGACACCAGAACACTGAAGCTTTCTTT. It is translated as CASRQPGHQNTEAFF.

The CDR3 DNA is TGTGCCAGCAGCTTGTACGCTCAGCCCCAGCATTTT. This sequence encodes CASSLYAQPQHF. V gene TRBV7-2 combines with J gene TRBJ1-5; no clear D. The CDR3 consists of 12 residues. Germline V gene sequence: CDR1 SGHTA, CDR2 FQGNSA. The V end was cut by 3 bases, the J end by 6 bases, with 6 bases between. Full variable domain (rest looked up from reference TRBV7-2 and TRBJ1-5): GAGVSQSPSNKVTEKGKDVELRCDPISGHTALYWYRQSLGQGLEFLIYFQGNSAPDKSGLPSDRFSAERTGGSVSTLTIQRTQQEDSAVYLCASSLYAQPQHFGDGTRLSIL.

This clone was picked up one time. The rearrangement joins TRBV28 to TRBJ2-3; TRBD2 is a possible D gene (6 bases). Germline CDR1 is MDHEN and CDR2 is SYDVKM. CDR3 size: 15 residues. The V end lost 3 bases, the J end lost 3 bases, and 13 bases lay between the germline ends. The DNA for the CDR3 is TGTGCCAGCAGTTTCCCCGGACTATTAACAGATACGCAGTATTTT. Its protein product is CASSFPGLLTDTQYF.

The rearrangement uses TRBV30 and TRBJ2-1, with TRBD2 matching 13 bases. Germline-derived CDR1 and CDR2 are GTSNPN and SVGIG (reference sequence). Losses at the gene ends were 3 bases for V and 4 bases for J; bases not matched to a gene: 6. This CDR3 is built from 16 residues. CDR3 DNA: TGTGCCTGGAGCAGTCGGGGACTAGCGGGGTACAATGAGCAGTTCTTC. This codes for CAWSSRGLAGYNEQFF.

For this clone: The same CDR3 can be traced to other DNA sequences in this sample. This chain's CDR3 is CASSEGQVTEAFF. The CDR3, as DNA: TGTGCCAGCAGTGAAGGGCAGGTCACTGAAGCTTTCTTT. The rearrangement uses TRBV2 and TRBJ1-1; D not resolved. Germline V gene data show CDR1 as SNHLY and CDR2 as FYNNEI. The CDR3 sequence is 13 residues long. V was pared by 1 base and J by 4 bases, with 7 bases between.

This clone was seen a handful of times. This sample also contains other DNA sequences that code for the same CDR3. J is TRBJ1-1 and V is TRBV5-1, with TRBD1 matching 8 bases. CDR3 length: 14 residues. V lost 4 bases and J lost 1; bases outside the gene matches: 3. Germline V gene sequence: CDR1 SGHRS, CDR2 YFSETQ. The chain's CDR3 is CASSPQGGNTEAFF. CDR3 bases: TGCGCCAGCAGCCCACAGGGGGGGAACACTGAAGCTTTCTTT.

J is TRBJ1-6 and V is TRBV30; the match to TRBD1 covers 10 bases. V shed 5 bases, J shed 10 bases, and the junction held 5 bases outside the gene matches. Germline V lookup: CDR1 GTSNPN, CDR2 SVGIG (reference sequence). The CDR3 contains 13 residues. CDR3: CAWVRDRGSPLHF. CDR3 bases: TGTGCCTGGGTCCGGGACAGGGGATCACCCCTCCACTTT. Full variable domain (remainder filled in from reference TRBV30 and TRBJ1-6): SQTIHQWPATLVQPVGSPLSLECTVEGTSNPNLYWYRQAAGRGLQLLFYSVGIGQISSEVPQNLSASRPQDRQFILSSKKLLLSDSGFYLCAWVRDRGSPLHFGNGTRLTVT.